Described below is a single T cell receptor beta chain sequence and its context. Its antigen is undetermined. CDR1 and CDR2 (germline): SGHAT, FQDESV (reference sequence). The germline V and J ends were trimmed by 6 bases and 5 bases, with 11 bases remaining between them. This CDR3 contains 14 residues. This sample stems from a study of T cell responses to AZD1222 COVID-19 vaccine. Findings and limits, study-wide: The CD4 TCRs associated with vaccination extended across spike and predominated at 160-218 and 743-854. Among spike-specific TCRs, nearly half reportedly target unmutated variant regions. The breadth and depth of Spike-specific TCRs increased once two AZD1222 doses had been given. The sample set comprised mostly white British donors with more females, and clonal diversity was possibly underestimated.

Data came from immunoSEQ multiplex PCR; TCRdb stores just in-frame clones and leaves some out. The repertoire consists of 160,000 or so clones, with about 92% occurring once and the leading ten covering less than 1.3%. Sequenced material: peripheral blood, taken 28 days after the second AZD1222 dose. This sequence joins TRBV11-1 and TRBJ1-6; D gene unclear. The TCR originated in an adult who received the AZD1222 COVID-19 vaccine. CDR3 in amino acids: CASREYRDNSPLHF. The CDR3 nucleotides read TGTGCCAGCAGAGAGTACAGAGATAATTCACCCCTCCACTTT.